Given below is one T cell receptor beta chain in context. The CDR3 spans 15 residues. CDR1 and CDR2 (germline): GTSNPN, SVGIG (reference sequence). V was pared by 2 bases and J by 1 base, with 12 bases between. The source of the sample is a study of blood T cell repertoires in COVID-19. For the study at large: T cells, B-cell-depleted T cells, or PBMCs supplied cDNA or gDNA.

In the original processing: Using reference gene primer amplification, nucleated cell counts were estimated. Method: immunoSEQ multiplex PCR; TCRdb's copy keeps in-frame clones and lacks some. The DNA gave D and trimming, while V, J and clone size come from that table. This table has about 280,000 clones, around nine tenths appearing once. The Seattle patients joined while their infection was active and were tracked longitudinally afterward. The specimen sequenced was peripheral blood. The chain is built from TRBV30 and TRBJ1-5; D is undetermined. The receptor comes from a woman aged 30 to 39 with COVID-19, enrolled during active disease. For the CDR3, the DNA is TGTGCCTGGAGTCCCAACTACGAGAGCAATCAGCCCCAGCATTTT. Protein product: CAWSPNYESNQPQHF. The full variable domain, completed using reference TRBV30 and TRBJ1-5, is SQTIHQWPATLVQPVGSPLSLECTVEGTSNPNLYWYRQAAGRGLQLLFYSVGIGQISSEVPQNLSASRPQDRQFILSSKKLLLSDSGFYLCAWSPNYESNQPQHFGDGTRLSIL.